The 23 T cell receptor beta chains listed next were all sequenced from one sample in a study of blood T cell repertoires in COVID-19 (dated by TCRdb to the early 2020s). The library was built by means of the immunoSEQ multiplex PCR assay. In its TCRdb copy, this immuneACCESS table keeps in-frame sequences only and misses some clones. Where compared with another copy, unresolved V genes explain less than half of these, and the others have no known cause. The sample table lists about 170,000 clones, under 80% of them with a count of one. The ten largest clonotypes hold around 2.8% of the sample. Sample: peripheral blood. The receptors here all came from a man aged 65-85 years with acute or convalescent COVID-19.

The V and J genes are TRBV2 and TRBJ2-3; TRBD2 aligns across 8 bases. This CDR3 spans 15 amino acids. J was trimmed by 1 base and V by 5 bases; bases with no gene match: 5. Germline loops: CDR1 SNHLY, CDR2 FYNNEI. In nucleotides, the CDR3 is TGTGCCAGCAGTCCCGGGGGGGCCGGCACAGATACGCAGTATTTT. Translation gives CASSPGGAGTDTQYF.

The chain is built from TRBV11-3 and TRBJ2-5; 8 bases align to TRBD2. The ends lost 1 base at V and 4 bases at J; junction bases unmatched: 5. Germline CDR1 and CDR2: SGHNT and YENEEA. This CDR3 is 15 amino acids long. CDR3 protein: CASSLAGGPRETQYF. The CDR3 DNA follows: TGTGCCAGCAGCTTAGCGGGAGGGCCGCGAGAGACCCAGTACTTC.

The chain employs TRBV7-2 and TRBJ1-2; 8 nucleotides line up with TRBD1. The CDR3 is made up of 18 amino acids. Per the germline V gene, CDR1 is SGHTA and CDR2 is FQGNSA. V dropped 0 bases and J dropped 2; count of bases not matched to a gene: 11. The CDR3 sequence: CASSLARRSGGDNYGYTF. CDR3 in DNA: TGTGCCAGCAGCTTAGCGCGGAGATCAGGGGGCGACAACTATGGCTACACCTTC.

The chain couples TRBV2 to TRBJ1-1, with 12 bases aligning to TRBD1. J was trimmed by 3 bases and V by 8 bases; bases with no gene match: 7. Germline values: CDR1 SNHLY, CDR2 FYNNEI. CDR3 length equals 15 residues. The CDR3 DNA is TGTGCCAGCGGCGGGACAGGGGGCGCAGACACTGAAGCTTTCTTT. Translating it yields CASGGTGGADTEAFF.

The V and J genes are TRBV24-1 and TRBJ2-5, with 12 nucleotides matching TRBD1. Trimming took 7 bases from V and 4 from J; bases not matched to a gene: 3. Germline assignment: CDR1 KGHDR and CDR2 SFDVKD. CDR3 length: 14 amino acids. The CDR3, as DNA: TGTGCCACCAGGGGACAGGGGGCTTCAGAGACCCAGTACTTC. It codes for CATRGQGASETQYF.

The J gene is TRBJ1-5, the V gene TRBV10-3; D unclear. Trimming pared 2 bases from V and 4 bases from J, leaving 9 bases between. CDR1 ENHRY and CDR2 SYGVKD come from the germline V gene. This CDR3 has 14 amino acids. In nucleotides, the CDR3 is TGTGCCATCAGTGAGGGACGGGGAAATCAGCCCCAGCATTTT. Its translation is CAISEGRGNQPQHF.

This sequence joins TRBV6-5 and TRBJ1-5, with 8 bases identical to TRBD1. Germline CDR1 reads MNHEY; CDR2 reads SVGAGI. This CDR3 comprises 14 residues. J gave up 1 base and V 5 bases, and 1 base lay outside the gene matches. CDR3 nucleotides: TGTGCCAGCAGTCGGACAGGGAGCAATCAGCCCCAGCATTTT. Its translation is CASSRTGSNQPQHF.

The chain couples TRBV30 to TRBJ1-4; the D is unclear. There are 13 residues in the CDR3. Germline V lookup: CDR1 GTSNPN, CDR2 SVGIG (reference sequence). Trimming cost V 0 bases and J 8 bases, with 10 bases left between them. CDR3 sequence reads: CAWSVKPREKLFF. CDR3 DNA sequence: TGTGCCTGGAGTGTAAAGCCACGGGAAAAACTGTTTTTT.

The V gene is TRBV6-5, the J gene TRBJ1-1; D unclear. Germline V gene data show CDR1 as MNHEY and CDR2 as SVGAGI. The CDR3 has 15 residues. The V end lost 0 bases, the J end lost 2 bases, and 10 bases lay between the germline ends. CDR3 sequence reads: CASSYSGLPNTEAFF. As DNA, the CDR3 is TGTGCCAGCAGTTACTCAGGACTACCTAACACTGAAGCTTTCTTT.

This sequence joins TRBV2 and TRBJ1-5; weak D call: TRBD1 (6 bases). Germline V gene data show CDR1 as SNHLY and CDR2 as FYNNEI. The CDR3 loop spans 15 amino acids. V lost 4 bases and J 3 bases, leaving 13 bases between the germline ends. The CDR3 loop is CASSVGQGLNQPQHF. DNA for the CDR3: TGTGCCAGCAGTGTCGGTCAGGGGCTCAATCAGCCCCAGCATTTT.

V is TRBV5-1 and J is TRBJ1-2; 8 positions match TRBD1. Germline trimming cut 2 bases from V and 3 bases from J; bases unmatched to any gene: 3. The CDR3 is 14 residues long. Germline V gene sequence: CDR1 SGHRS, CDR2 YFSETQ. CDR3 residues: CASSFQGADYGYTF. As DNA, the CDR3 is TGCGCCAGCAGCTTCCAGGGGGCTGACTATGGCTACACCTTC.

This clone was recorded many times. The genes are TRBV5-6 and TRBJ2-7; D uncertain. Trimming pared 0 bases from V and 7 bases from J, leaving 17 bases between. There are 15 residues in the CDR3. The germline gives CDR1 SGHDT, CDR2 YYEEEE. The CDR3 here is CASSLEGGARLEQYF. The CDR3 nucleotides read TGTGCCAGCAGCTTGGAAGGCGGAGCCCGTTTAGAGCAGTACTTC. Based on the CDR3 plus reference TRBV5-6 and TRBJ2-7, the full variable domain is DAGVTQSPTHLIKTRGQQVTLRCSPKSGHDTVSWYQQALGQGPQFIFQYYEEEERQRGNFPDRFSGHQFPNYSSELNVNALLLGDSALYLCASSLEGGARLEQYFGPGTRLTVT.

This rearrangement joins TRBV5-1 to TRBJ2-7, with D perhaps matching TRBD1 (5 bases). Trimming shortened V by 1 base and J by 6 bases, and 17 bases separated the two germline ends. The CDR3 length is 15 residues. CDR1 and CDR2 (germline): SGHRS, YFSETQ. The CDR3 nucleotides are TGCGCCAGCAGCTTGAGGTCTCAGGGAACGGGCGAGCAGTACTTC. As protein: CASSLRSQGTGEQYF.

The chain links TRBV29-1 to TRBJ1-1; a possible D gene is TRBD1 (5 bases). The CDR3 has 15 residues. V was clipped by 1 base and J by 5 bases, with 17 bases between them. Per germline, CDR1 SQVTM and CDR2 ANQGSEA. The CDR3 here is CSVEGGQGTTTEAFF. The CDR3 DNA reads TGCAGCGTTGAAGGAGGCCAGGGTACTACTACTGAAGCTTTCTTT.

This chain joins TRBV6-5 and TRBJ2-1, with D tentatively TRBD2 (5 bases). V lost 8 bases and J 5 bases, leaving 19 bases between the germline ends. The CDR3 is 15 amino acids. The germline gives CDR1 MNHEY, CDR2 SVGAGI. Here the CDR3 DNA reads TGTGCCAGCCTTGGCACCGACGCGGGCAACAATGAGCAGTTCTTC. Protein product: CASLGTDAGNNEQFF.

The chain joins TRBV7-2 to TRBJ2-3; TRBD2 matches at 7 bases. This CDR3 region has 15 residues. Germline assignment: CDR1 SGHTA and CDR2 FQGNSA. Unmatched junction bases numbered 10, after V lost 5 bases and J lost 5 bases. CDR3 loop: CASSVSGGSGDTQYF. In nucleotides, the CDR3 is TGTGCCAGCAGCGTGAGCGGCGGGAGTGGAGATACGCAGTATTTT.

The chain links TRBV19 to TRBJ1-5, with 9 bases identical to TRBD1. J gave up 7 bases and V 10 bases, and 11 bases lay outside the gene matches. The CDR3 loop spans 14 amino acids. The V gene's germline CDR1 is LNHDA and CDR2 SQIVND (reference sequence). The CDR3 coding sequence is TGTGCCACCCAACCGGGACAGGGACCACAGCCCCAGCATTTT. Its translation is CATQPGQGPQPQHF. Full variable domain (outside the CDR3, taken from reference TRBV19 and TRBJ1-5): DGGITQSPKYLFRKEGQNVTLSCEQNLNHDAMYWYRQDPGQGLRLIYYSQIVNDFQKGDIAEGYSVSREKKESFPLTVTSAQKNPTAFYLCATQPGQGPQPQHFGDGTRLSIL.

The gene calls are TRBV4-3 and TRBJ1-5, with a weak D call TRBD1 (5 bases). CDR3 size: 16 residues. The V end lost 1 base, the J end lost 4 bases, and 14 bases lay between the germline ends. Germline V gene lookup returns CDR1 LGHNA and CDR2 YSLEER. The CDR3 reads CASSQGAGVLNQPQHF. The CDR3 nucleotides read TGCGCCAGCAGCCAAGGGGCGGGGGTACTAAATCAGCCCCAGCATTTT.

The chain uses TRBV3-1 (or the pseudogene TRBV3-2) and TRBJ2-5, with 7 bases that match TRBD2. J gave up 5 bases and V 5 bases, and 11 bases lay outside the gene matches. CDR1 and CDR2 (germline): LGHDT, YNNKEL (reference sequence). The CDR3 has 15 residues. The CDR3 bases are TGTGCCAGCAGCACTTCTGCGGGGGTATCGGAGACCCAGTACTTC. Protein product: CASSTSAGVSETQYF.

V gene TRBV2 combines with J gene TRBJ2-1, with D perhaps matching TRBD1 (6 bases). Trimming shortened V by 4 bases and J by 4 bases, and 8 bases separated the two germline ends. The CDR3 has 13 residues. Per germline, CDR1 SNHLY and CDR2 FYNNEI. This chain's CDR3 is CASSGTGYNEQFF. Here the CDR3 DNA reads TGTGCCAGCAGTGGCACAGGGTACAATGAGCAGTTCTTC.

The genes are TRBV18 and TRBJ2-2, with D perhaps matching TRBD1 (5 bases). CDR3 length: 14 residues. Germline V gives CDR1 KGHSH, CDR2 LQKENI. The V end lost 2 bases, the J end lost 7 bases, and 11 bases lay between the germline ends. The CDR3 spells CASSPTRAGGELFF. The CDR3 bases are TGTGCCAGCTCACCAACCAGGGCCGGCGGGGAGCTGTTTTTT.

The V and J genes are TRBV27 and TRBJ2-7; the D gene is possibly TRBD2 (5 bases). This CDR3 is 13 amino acids long. Germline-derived CDR1 and CDR2 are MNHEY and SMNVEV (reference sequence). Trimming shortened V by 4 bases and J by 4 bases, and 11 bases separated the two germline ends. The CDR3 reads CASSSRGSYEQYF. DNA of the CDR3: TGTGCCAGCAGTTCACGAGGGTCTTACGAGCAGTACTTC.

This clone occurred once. J is TRBJ2-7 and V is TRBV6-5; D perhaps matches TRBD1 (5 bases). With 2 bases removed from V and 4 bases from J, the gap between germline ends came to 12 bases. Germline CDR1 MNHEY, CDR2 SVGAGI. This CDR3 region has 14 residues. In DNA form, the CDR3 reads TGTGCCAGCAGTTACCGACAGACCTTATACGAGCAGTACTTC. This translates into CASSYRQTLYEQYF.